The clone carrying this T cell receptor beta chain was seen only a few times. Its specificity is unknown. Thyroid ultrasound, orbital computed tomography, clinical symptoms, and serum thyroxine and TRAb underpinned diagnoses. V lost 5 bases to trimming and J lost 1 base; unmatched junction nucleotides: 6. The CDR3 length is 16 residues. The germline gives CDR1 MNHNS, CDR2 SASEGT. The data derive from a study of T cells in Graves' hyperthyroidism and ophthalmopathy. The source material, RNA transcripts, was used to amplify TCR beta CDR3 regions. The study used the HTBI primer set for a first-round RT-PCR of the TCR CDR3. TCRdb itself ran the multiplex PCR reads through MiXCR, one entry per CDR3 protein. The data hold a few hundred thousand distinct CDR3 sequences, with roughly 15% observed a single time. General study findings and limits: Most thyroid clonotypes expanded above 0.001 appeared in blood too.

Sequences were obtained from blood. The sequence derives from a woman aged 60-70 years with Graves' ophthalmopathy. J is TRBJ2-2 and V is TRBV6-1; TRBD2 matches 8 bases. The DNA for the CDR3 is TGTGCCAGCAGTTTGACTAGCGCAGAGAACACCGGGGAGCTGTTTTTT. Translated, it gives CASSLTSAENTGELFF.